These 17 T cell receptor beta chains came from one sample sequenced in a study of blood T cells in healthy people across ages. A sample-barcoded 5' primer and a J-beta primer mix were used in a second PCR of roughly 7 to 11 cycles. TCRdb reprocessed the 5' RACE reads via MiXCR and lists one record per CDR3 protein. The repertoire holds some 760,000 distinct CDR3 sequences, with 25% as singletons. This same sample was also part of a study on T cells of mothers and their children.

The source material was blood. These receptors were collected from a boy aged 5-17 years in good health.

The chain uses TRBV5-1 and TRBJ2-5, with D possibly TRBD2 on 5 matching bases. The DNA end favors TRBJ2-7, so the J call may be wrong. Germline V gene sequence: CDR1 SGHRS, CDR2 YFSETQ. This CDR3 comprises 17 residues. The CDR3 protein is CASSLGGGRPSFYEQYF. The CDR3 nucleotides read TGCGCCAGCAGCTTGGGAGGCGGGCGGCCTAGCTTCTACGAGCAGTACTTC.

In this sample, this clonotype turned up a few times. V is TRBV9 and J is TRBJ1-2; TRBD1 is a possible D gene (5 bases). Per germline, CDR1 SGDLS and CDR2 YYNGEE. V lost 0 bases and J 2 bases, leaving 14 bases between the germline ends. This CDR3 has 16 residues. The CDR3 DNA is TGTGCCAGCAGCGTAGGTGGTGCGGGGACGAACTATGGCTACACCTTC. Its translation is CASSVGGAGTNYGYTF. Using reference TRBV9 and TRBJ1-2 for the parts outside the CDR3, the full variable domain is DSGVTQTPKHLITATGQRVTLRCSPRSGDLSVYWYQQSLDQGLQFLIQYYNGEERAKGNILERFSAQQFPDLHSELNLSSLELGDSALYFCASSVGGAGTNYGYTFGSGTRLTVV.

This chain uses TRBV20-1 with TRBJ1-4; D ambiguous. The CDR3 length is 12 residues. Deletions cut 5 bases from V and 8 bases from J, with 12 bases between. Germline loops: CDR1 DFQATT, CDR2 SNEGSKA (reference sequence). Here the CDR3 reads CSAPGGNEKLFF. In nucleotides, the CDR3 is TGCAGTGCTCCCGGTGGGAACGAAAAACTGTTTTTT.

The chain recombines TRBV2 with TRBJ2-4, with TRBD2 matching over 9 bases. The ends lost 1 base at V and 0 bases at J; junction bases unmatched: 10. CDR1 is SNHLY and CDR2 is FYNNEI in the germline V gene. The CDR3 extends over 19 amino acids. The CDR3 DNA reads as TGTGCCAGCAGTGAAGATAGGGCTAGCGGGGCACTAGCCAAAAACATTCAGTACTTC. This gives the protein CASSEDRASGALAKNIQYF.

This clonotype has just a few counts. The rearrangement joins TRBV6-5 to TRBJ1-5; TRBD1 might be the D (5 bases). Germline V CDR1 and CDR2: MNHEY, SVGAGI. V lost 5 bases and J lost 6, with 11 bases in between. The CDR3 spans 13 residues. The CDR3 DNA sequence: TGTGCCAGCAGTACAGGTCAGGGTCAGCCCCAGCATTTT. This gives the protein CASSTGQGQPQHF.

The chain links TRBV3-1 to TRBJ2-1; tentatively, D is TRBD2 (7 bases). Germline assignment: CDR1 LGHDT and CDR2 YNNKEL (reference sequence). The CDR3 has 15 amino acids. V lost 5 bases and J 3 bases, leaving 14 bases between the germline ends. The CDR3 loop reads CASSGGAGIYNEQFF. CDR3 coding DNA: TGTGCCAGCAGCGGGGGGGCGGGAATCTACAATGAGCAGTTCTTC.

In its sample, this clonotype was seen a few times. The chain couples TRBV24-1 to TRBJ2-1; D is undetermined. CDR1 and CDR2 (germline): KGHDR, SFDVKD. Deletions cut 0 bases from V and 11 bases from J, with 4 bases between. This CDR3 is built from 11 residues. The CDR3 here is CATSDLQKQFF. The CDR3 coding sequence is TGTGCCACCAGTGATTTGCAGAAGCAGTTCTTC.

The V call is TRBV6-1, the J call TRBJ2-1; D gene uncertain. The germline V gene encodes CDR1 MNHNS and CDR2 SASEGT. V lost 5 bases and J lost 0, with 11 bases in between. This CDR3 spans 15 amino acids. CDR3 coding DNA: TGTGCCAGCAGTCCTACAGCAAGCTCCTACAATGAGCAGTTCTTC. This gives the protein CASSPTASSYNEQFF.

V is TRBV19 and J is TRBJ2-5, with TRBD2 matching over 8 bases. CDR1 and CDR2 from the germline V gene are LNHDA and SQIVND (reference sequence). V was pared by 3 bases and J by 5 bases, with 2 bases of the junction left unmatched. This CDR3 comprises 13 residues. The DNA of the CDR3 is TGTGCCAGTAGTATCCGCGGGGGGGAGACCCAGTACTTC. Protein: CASSIRGGETQYF.

The V and J genes are TRBV6-5 and TRBJ2-5, with 10 bases aligning to TRBD1. The CDR3 is 15 residues long. V was clipped by 0 bases and J by 3 bases; unmatched bases: 1. Germline V CDR1 and CDR2: MNHEY, SVGAGI. CDR3 amino acids: CASSYSGQGKETQYF. CDR3 DNA: TGTGCCAGCAGTTACTCGGGACAGGGGAAAGAGACCCAGTACTTC.

This chain connects TRBV29-1 to TRBJ1-2; the D gene is possibly TRBD1 (5 bases). Germline CDR1 reads SQVTM; CDR2 reads ANQGSEA. The V end lost 3 bases, the J end lost 8 bases, and 13 bases lay between the germline ends. The CDR3 runs to 12 residues. CDR3 region: CSVDHGTVGYTF. The CDR3 nucleotides read TGCAGCGTTGACCACGGGACCGTCGGCTACACCTTC.

This sequence joins TRBV5-6 and TRBJ2-7; no clear D gene. Trimming left V 0 bases short and J 3 bases short, with 13 bases between. The CDR3 is made up of 15 amino acids. Germline V gene lookup returns CDR1 SGHDT and CDR2 YYEEEE. CDR3: CASSLAAGGIYEQYF. The CDR3 DNA sequence: TGTGCCAGCAGCTTGGCTGCCGGCGGAATCTACGAGCAGTACTTC. Based on the CDR3 plus reference TRBV5-6 and TRBJ2-7, the full variable domain is DAGVTQSPTHLIKTRGQQVTLRCSPKSGHDTVSWYQQALGQGPQFIFQYYEEEERQRGNFPDRFSGHQFPNYSSELNVNALLLGDSALYLCASSLAAGGIYEQYFGPGTRLTVT.

The chain's CDR3 is CAISEDRESGYTF. The CDR3 DNA reads as TGTGCCATCAGTGAGGACAGGGAAAGTGGCTACACCTTC. V gene TRBV10-3 combines with J gene TRBJ1-2; 7 bases match TRBD1. Trimming removed 2 bases from V and 7 bases from J; junction bases left unmatched: 4. The germline CDR1 and CDR2 sequences are ENHRY and SYGVKD. This CDR3 has 13 residues.

This clonotype occurred a few times. The chain joins TRBV12-3 or TRBV12-4 to TRBJ2-5; possibly TRBD1 for D (5 bases). The CDR3 contains 16 residues. Trimming removed 3 bases from V and 0 bases from J, with 14 bases in between. CDR3 in DNA: TGTGCCAGCAGTTTCGCGACAGCAAAGTACCAAGAGACCCAGTACTTC. It encodes CASSFATAKYQETQYF.

This sequence joins TRBV28 and TRBJ2-7; TRBD1 matches at 10 bases. Looked up from germline, CDR1 is MDHEN and CDR2 is SYDVKM. The trim removed 6 bases at V and 3 bases at J, leaving 8 bases unmatched. The CDR3 runs to 15 residues. The CDR3 region has the DNA TGTGCCAGCAGACCCATGACAGGGGGCTTCTACGAGCAGTACTTC. Protein: CASRPMTGGFYEQYF.

This clonotype appeared many times. The chain couples TRBV5-5 to TRBJ1-5, with D uncertain. The germline gives CDR1 SGHKS, CDR2 YYEKEE (reference sequence). This CDR3 spans 13 amino acids. V shed 0 bases and J shed 4 bases, with 5 bases lying between them. The CDR3 reads CASSLESNQPQHF. The CDR3 DNA reads TGTGCCAGCAGCTTGGAAAGTAATCAGCCCCAGCATTTT.

This clonotype was counted a few times. V usage is TRBV20-1 and J usage is TRBJ2-5; 9 positions match TRBD1. CDR1 and CDR2 (germline): DFQATT, SNEGSKA (reference sequence). V was pared by 6 bases and J by 2 bases, with 10 bases of the junction left unmatched. CDR3 length: 15 amino acids. This chain's CDR3 is CSARDRVSGQETQYF. The CDR3 DNA follows: TGCAGTGCAAGGGACAGGGTTAGCGGACAAGAGACCCAGTACTTC.